This T cell receptor beta chain was recorded in a study of shared T cell receptors in the human thymus. TCRdb keeps only in-frame clones here, not all; method: immunoSEQ multiplex PCR. This table holds 700,000 to 750,000 clones, approximately 85% found once. CDR1 SGHRS and CDR2 YFSETQ come from the germline V gene. CDR3 length: 18 amino acids. J lost 0 bases, V lost 1 base, and 11 bases had no gene match. These data were also reused for a study on human thymus T cells. That report adds: The source of the thymus tissue was resections taken during corrective heart surgery. As related research reported, thymic repertoires overlapped highly among unrelated individuals.

This chain connects TRBV5-1 to TRBJ2-3; TRBD2 aligns across 7 bases. Source material: thymocytes. The source is a girl less than two years old with a congenital heart defect. The CDR3 DNA reads as TGCGCCAGCAGCTTGAATCGGGCTAGCGGCCAGAGCACAGATACGCAGTATTTT. Protein sequence: CASSLNRASGQSTDTQYF. The full variable domain, in which reference TRBV5-1 and TRBJ2-3 provide the parts outside the CDR3, is KAGVTQTPRYLIKTRGQQVTLSCSPISGHRSVSWYQQTPGQGLQFLFEYFSETQRNKGNFPGRFSGRQFSNSRSEMNVSTLELGDSALYLCASSLNRASGQSTDTQYFGPGTRLTVL.